A selection of T cell receptor beta chains follows, all from one sample in a study of blood T cell repertoires in COVID-19. The assay was immunoSEQ multiplex PCR, and TCRdb's table has in-frame clones only and misses some. The top ten hold roughly 7.4% of the sample, which has fewer than 700,000 clones, about 88% seen once. Sequenced: peripheral blood. The source of these receptors is a woman aged 50 to 65 with COVID-19, enrolled during active disease. Both conserved end residues are part of each CDR3. The order of the fields is clone size, V gene, D gene, J gene, CDR3 DNA, CDR3 protein. The D gene is left open where the match is weak. Only some rows state a clone size, as once, few, many or a class for expanded clones.

size: -
V: TRBV12-3/TRBV12-4
D: -
J: TRBJ1-5
DNA: TGTGCCAGCAAATCGGGAGGGACCCAGCCCCAGCATTTT
CDR3: CASKSGGTQPQHF

size: -
V: TRBV27
D: TRBD1
J: TRBJ1-2
DNA: TGTGCCAGCAGTGACAGGGAGATGGGTAACTATGGCTACACCTTC
CDR3: CASSDREMGNYGYTF

size: -
V: TRBV29-1
D: -
J: TRBJ1-1
DNA: TGCAGTGTAGGGGTGAACACTGAAGCTTTCTTT
CDR3: CSVGVNTEAFF

size: -
V: TRBV4-1
D: -
J: TRBJ1-1
DNA: TGCGCCAGCAGGGGCAGAACCATGAACACTGAAGCTTTCTTT
CDR3: CASRGRTMNTEAFF

size: -
V: TRBV6-6
D: TRBD2
J: TRBJ2-3
DNA: TGTGCCAGCAGTCGACGACTAGCGGGGGGGCTAGATACGCAGTATTTT
CDR3: CASSRRLAGGLDTQYF

size: -
V: TRBV6-5
D: -
J: TRBJ2-3
DNA: TGTGCCAGCAGTTACTCGCGGGGGCCCGGCACAGATACGCAGTATTTT
CDR3: CASSYSRGPGTDTQYF

size: -
V: TRBV5-5
D: TRBD1
J: TRBJ1-2
DNA: TGTGCCAGCAGCTCCGACAGGGTCGCAGCTAACTATGGCTACACCTTC
CDR3: CASSSDRVAANYGYTF

size: -
V: TRBV29-1
D: -
J: TRBJ1-1
DNA: TGCAGCGTTGGAGGGGGGAACACTGAAGCTTTCTTT
CDR3: CSVGGGNTEAFF

size: -
V: TRBV6-2/TRBV6-3
D: -
J: TRBJ2-7
DNA: TGTGCCAGCAGCTCCACGCCAGGGCGGACCTACGAGCAGTACTTC
CDR3: CASSSTPGRTYEQYF

size: -
V: TRBV6-5
D: -
J: TRBJ1-1
DNA: TGTGCCAGCAGTTACAGGGGGGGGATGAACACTGAAGCTTTCTTT
CDR3: CASSYRGGMNTEAFF

size: -
V: TRBV7-2
D: TRBD2
J: TRBJ2-3
DNA: TGTGCCAGCAGCTTTAGTTTTGGGGGACTAAGCACAGATACGCAGTATTTT
CDR3: CASSFSFGGLSTDTQYF

size: -
V: TRBV19
D: -
J: TRBJ1-5
DNA: TGTGCCAGTAGGGACAGTAGCAATCAGCCCCAGCATTTT
CDR3: CASRDSSNQPQHF

size: -
V: TRBV14
D: TRBD1
J: TRBJ1-2
DNA: TGTGCCAGCAGCCAAGATGACAGGGTGGGCGGCTACACCTTC
CDR3: CASSQDDRVGGYTF

size: -
V: TRBV7-9
D: -
J: TRBJ1-2
DNA: TGTGCCAGCAGCTTGAACTGGGCTCTCGGCTACACCTTC
CDR3: CASSLNWALGYTF

size: -
V: TRBV9
D: TRBD2
J: TRBJ2-3
DNA: TGTGCCAGCAGCCCCCGGGGTAGCGGGGGGCAGGGTACAGATACGCAGTATTTT
CDR3: CASSPRGSGGQGTDTQYF

size: -
V: TRBV7-2
D: TRBD1
J: TRBJ1-3
DNA: TGTGCCAGCAGCTTAGCCCCAACAGGGGCTGGAAACACCATATATTTT
CDR3: CASSLAPTGAGNTIYF

size: -
V: TRBV18
D: -
J: TRBJ1-2
DNA: TGTGCCAGCTCACCGAACGTAGGGGCTAACTATGGCTACACCTTC
CDR3: CASSPNVGANYGYTF

size: -
V: TRBV2
D: TRBD1
J: TRBJ1-2
DNA: TGTGCCAGCAGTGAAACGACAGGGGATGGCTACACCTTC
CDR3: CASSETTGDGYTF

size: -
V: TRBV10-3
D: TRBD2
J: TRBJ2-3
DNA: TGTGCCCTGCGGACTAGCGGGGGGGAAGATACGCAGTATTTT
CDR3: CALRTSGGEDTQYF

size: -
V: TRBV7-9
D: -
J: TRBJ1-2
DNA: TGTGCCAGCAGCTTGGGGGCGGGTGGCTACACCTTC
CDR3: CASSLGAGGYTF

size: -
V: TRBV5-1
D: TRBD1
J: TRBJ1-2
DNA: TGCGCCAGCAGCTTCGTAACAGGGGACTATGGCTACACCTTC
CDR3: CASSFVTGDYGYTF

size: -
V: TRBV6-5
D: -
J: TRBJ2-1
DNA: TGTGCCAGCTCGAGAGCGGTTAACTACAATGAGCAGTTCTTC
CDR3: CASSRAVNYNEQFF

size: once
V: TRBV9
D: -
J: TRBJ2-1
DNA: TGTGCCAGCAGCGTTGGGCCCGGGGATGAGCAGTTCTTC
CDR3: CASSVGPGDEQFF

size: -
V: TRBV6-5
D: -
J: TRBJ1-1
DNA: TGTGCCACCCGACCGCAAACCTCTAGCAGTGAAGCTTTCTTT
CDR3: CATRPQTSSSEAFF

size: -
V: TRBV6-4
D: -
J: TRBJ2-7
DNA: TGTGCCAGCAGTCCCGGACAGGGACTAAACAACGAGCAGTACTTC
CDR3: CASSPGQGLNNEQYF

size: once
V: TRBV10-1
D: TRBD1
J: TRBJ2-3
DNA: TGCGCCAGCAGTGAGTACAGGGGAGGCACAGATACGCAGTATTTT
CDR3: CASSEYRGGTDTQYF

size: -
V: TRBV5-6
D: -
J: TRBJ1-1
DNA: TGTGCCAGCAGCTCCGGCGGGGGGAACACTGAAGCTTTCTTT
CDR3: CASSSGGGNTEAFF

size: -
V: TRBV15
D: -
J: TRBJ1-1
DNA: TGTGCCACCAGTGAGGACAGATTGAACACTGAAGCTTTCTTT
CDR3: CATSEDRLNTEAFF